This T cell receptor beta chain comes out of a study of blood T cell repertoires in COVID-19. V lost 3 bases and J lost 0, with 5 bases in between. Germline CDR1 reads WNHNN; CDR2 reads SYGVQD (reference sequence). CDR3 length equals 13 residues. As originally analysed: From reference gene primer amplification, estimates of nucleated cell counts were derived. Clones were read by immunoSEQ multiplex PCR, and TCRdb kept only the in-frame ones, dropping some. The D gene and trimming were derived from the DNA, and the V and J assignments and clone size from that table. The repertoire includes under 95,000 clones, 86% of them detected once, and 15% to 20% sits in the top ten.

The rearrangement links TRBV10-1 to TRBJ2-5; no reliable D call. The specimen sequenced was peripheral blood. This receptor was obtained from a woman aged 80 or older with acute or convalescent COVID-19. In DNA, the CDR3 is TGCGCCAGCAGTGAAAACTACCAAGAGACCCAGTACTTC. It translates to CASSENYQETQYF.